A single sample gave rise to the 14 T cell receptor beta chains below, sequenced in a study of blood T cells in healthy people across ages. For the second PCR, which ran for about 7 to 12 cycles, a sample-barcoded 5' primer and a J-beta primer mix were used. TCRdb fed the 5' RACE reads into MiXCR, producing one record per CDR3 protein. The sample contains about 700,000 distinct CDR3 sequences, roughly 32% of which appear only once. The sequencing input was blood. The receptor source for this set is a woman aged 80 or over in good health.

This clonotype was recorded at least ten times. The chain carries TRBV6-6 and TRBJ2-7; D is perhaps TRBD2 (6 bases). The CDR3 has 15 amino acids. V shed 6 bases and J shed 3 bases, with 18 bases lying between them. The germline V gene encodes CDR1 MNHNY and CDR2 SVGAGI (reference sequence). CDR3 DNA: TGTGCCAGCAGAACCCCGGGACTCCGGGACTACGAGCAGTACTTC. Its protein product is CASRTPGLRDYEQYF.

Points on this clonotype: It may be a read error: a sequence one base away is much more abundant. The J gene is TRBJ2-1, the V gene TRBV7-2; TRBD2 aligns across 7 bases. The length of the CDR3 is 15 residues. CDR1 and CDR2 from the germline V gene are SGHTA and FQGNSA. Trimming cost V 5 bases and J 5 bases; bases outside gene matches: 9. In DNA form, the CDR3 reads TGTACCAGCAGCCGCAGGAGCGGGGCAAACAATGAGCAGTTCTTC. As protein: CTSSRRSGANNEQFF.

A few counts support this clonotype. The chain uses TRBV5-1 and TRBJ2-2, with D uncertain. Per the germline V gene, CDR1 is SGHRS and CDR2 is YFSETQ. V dropped 4 bases and J dropped 3 bases, with 7 bases sitting between them. This CDR3 has 13 residues. CDR3 bases: TGCGCCAGCAGCAACCTGGACACCGGGGAGCTGTTTTTT. Translated: CASSNLDTGELFF. Full variable domain (rest looked up from reference TRBV5-1 and TRBJ2-2): KAGVTQTPRYLIKTRGQQVTLSCSPISGHRSVSWYQQTPGQGLQFLFEYFSETQRNKGNFPGRFSGRQFSNSRSEMNVSTLELGDSALYLCASSNLDTGELFFGEGSRLTVL.

The chain employs TRBV5-4 and TRBJ2-1, with D tentatively TRBD1 or TRBD2 (5 bases each). The V gene lost 4 bases and the J gene lost 9 bases, with 20 bases spanning the gap. Germline V gene data show CDR1 as SGHNT and CDR2 as YYREEE (reference sequence). This CDR3 comprises 15 residues. The CDR3 is CASSPWVGGGREQFF. The CDR3 nucleotides read TGTGCCAGCAGCCCATGGGTGGGTGGGGGTCGTGAGCAGTTCTTC.

Regarding this clonotype: Being one base from a much bigger clone, this may be a read error. This sequence joins TRBV30 and TRBJ2-7; D is perhaps TRBD1 or TRBD2 (5 bases each). V lost 0 bases to trimming and J lost 7 bases, with 19 bases between them. Germline loops: CDR1 GTSNPN, CDR2 SVGIG (reference sequence). The CDR3 is 15 residues long. The CDR3 DNA sequence: TGTGCCTGGAGTGTTTTCTGGGACCGGCTTGGTGAGCAGTACTTC. This codes for CAWSVFWDRLGEQYF.

In its sample, this clonotype was seen a few times. The chain is built from TRBV4-1 and TRBJ1-2; no clear D gene. CDR1 is MGHRA and CDR2 is YSYEKL in the germline V gene. This CDR3 region has 14 residues. The V and J ends lost 1 base and 7 bases respectively, with 13 bases between them. The chain's CDR3 is CASSQGGRTCGYTF. Written as DNA, the CDR3 is TGCGCCAGCAGCCAAGGTGGACGGACCTGTGGCTACACCTTC.

This clonotype was observed a few times. A read error may explain this, as a much larger clone is one base away. V usage is TRBV5-6 and J usage is TRBJ2-5, with D unresolved. The CDR3 runs to 15 residues. V lost 2 bases and J lost 5, with 16 bases in between. Germline V gene data show CDR1 as SGHDT and CDR2 as YYEEEE. CDR3 DNA sequence: TGTGCCAGCAGCTTTTGGATGGGTAGCATGGAGACCCAGTACTTC. This translates into CASSFWMGSMETQYF.

As to this clonotype: This may stem from a read error, because a much larger clone lies one nucleotide away. The V gene is TRBV20-1, the J gene TRBJ1-2, with 8 bases matching TRBD1. The CDR3 consists of 15 residues. V lost 0 bases and J lost 0; bases outside the gene matches: 3. Germline loops: CDR1 DFQATT, CDR2 SNEGSKA (reference sequence). The CDR3 DNA sequence: TGCAGTGCTAGAGAGGACAGGGACCCTAACTATGGCTACACCTTC. Residues: CSAREDRDPNYGYTF.

The table lists this clonotype with many counts. The V gene is TRBV7-9, the J gene TRBJ2-1; maybe TRBD1 (5 bases). This CDR3 is built from 14 residues. V was trimmed by 5 bases and J by 1 base, leaving 9 bases between them. Germline lookup yields CDR1 SEHNR and CDR2 FQNEAQ (reference sequence). CDR3 in DNA: TGTGCCAGCAGCACTTCAGGGTCCTACAATGAGCAGTTCTTC. The encoded protein is CASSTSGSYNEQFF.

CDR3 amino acids: CSAFASSYEQYF. CDR3 bases: TGCAGTGCTTTCGCGAGCTCCTACGAGCAGTACTTC. This rearrangement joins TRBV20-1 to TRBJ2-7, with D unclear. CDR1 is DFQATT and CDR2 is SNEGSKA in the germline V gene (reference sequence). Trimming shortened V by 5 bases and J by 0 bases, and 8 bases separated the two germline ends. The CDR3 loop spans 12 amino acids.

Ten or more counts support this clonotype. The chain joins TRBV6-2 or TRBV6-3 to TRBJ2-7, with 7 bases that match TRBD1. CDR1 is MNHEY and CDR2 is SVGEGT in the germline V gene. Trimming cost V 6 bases and J 1 base; bases outside gene matches: 9. The length of the CDR3 is 15 residues. The CDR3 reads CASSHDRALSYEQYF. The CDR3 DNA reads TGTGCCAGCAGCCATGACAGGGCATTATCCTACGAGCAGTACTTC.

The chain couples TRBV7-3 to TRBJ2-3, with 8 nucleotides matching TRBD2. V lost 4 bases and J lost 8; bases outside the gene matches: 8. This CDR3 has 14 residues. Germline CDR1 and CDR2: SGHTA and FQGTGA. The DNA of the CDR3 is TGTGCCAGCAGCTGTGGCGGGGGGCCGAGTACGCAGTATTTT. Translation gives CASSCGGGPSTQYF.

The gene calls are TRBV9 and TRBJ2-1, with 9 bases identical to TRBD1. Germline CDR1 reads SGDLS; CDR2 reads YYNGEE. The V gene end was trimmed by 4 bases and the J gene end by 0 bases; junction bases not matched to a gene: 5. The CDR3 covers 16 residues. The CDR3 DNA reads as TGTGCCAGCAGCCTCCGGACAGGGGCCTCCTACAATGAGCAGTTCTTC. Translation gives CASSLRTGASYNEQFF.

In its sample, this clonotype was seen a few times. This rearrangement joins TRBV11-2 to TRBJ1-4; TRBD1 is a possible D gene (6 bases). The CDR3 totals 15 residues. The V end was cut by 7 bases, the J end by 7 bases, with 19 bases between. Germline V gene sequence: CDR1 SGHAT, CDR2 FQNNGV. DNA for the CDR3: TGTGCCAGCAAAGCGATGGGCAGGGGTGGTGAAAAACTGTTTTTT. This sequence encodes CASKAMGRGGEKLFF.